Listed below are T cell receptor beta chains from one sample, sequenced in a study of human T cells and chemical hapten exposure. TCRdb reanalysed the RACE reads using MiXCR and keeps one entry per CDR3 protein. Found here are about 82,000 distinct CDR3 sequences, more than 6.5% of them singletons; the top ten hold 1% to 1.5%. The starting material was whole blood, obtained in connection with sensitization to the hapten diphenylcyclopropenone (DPC). These receptors were obtained from a woman aged 25 to 45 with alopecia areata. Some clones in this sample may be carry-over from other donors' samples. CDR3s include the opening cysteine and the closing phenylalanine or tryptophan. The order of the fields is CDR3 length, J gene, V gene, CDR3 protein.

13 | TRBJ1-2 | TRBV6-5 | CASSYGGNYGYTF
16 | TRBJ1-6 | TRBV3-1 | CASSQAPPGTGSPLHF
15 | TRBJ1-2 | TRBV18 | CASSPSVQGSPGYTF
14 | TRBJ2-3 | TRBV20-1 | CSARDLESTDTQYF
17 | TRBJ2-3 | TRBV20-1 | CSARGSLAGDRTDTQYF
16 | TRBJ2-5 | TRBV4-2 | CASSQDGPGKQETQYF
16 | TRBJ1-3 | TRBV10-3 | CAISESRLQLGDTIYF
13 | TRBJ1-1 | TRBV29-1 | CSVVGGANTEAFF
13 | TRBJ2-4 | TRBV29-1 | CSVATGGQNIQYF
15 | TRBJ2-1 | TRBV6-5 | CASKPTGSSYNEQFF
14 | TRBJ1-2 | TRBV20-1 | CSAIFSALQGGYTF
14 | TRBJ2-3 | TRBV10-3 | CAIFGGGPPDTQYF
14 | TRBJ1-1 | TRBV9 | CASSVAGRDAEAFF
16 | TRBJ2-1 | TRBV6-2/TRBV6-3 | CASSARTGKIRNEQFF
12 | TRBJ1-5 | TRBV10-3 | CAISGEDRKQHF
15 | TRBJ2-1 | TRBV5-1 | CATAKGAGSYNEQFF
14 | TRBJ2-5 | TRBV5-1 | CASSRLAGEETQYF
13 | TRBJ2-3 | TRBV29-1 | CSVKPAGSDTQYF
14 | TRBJ1-2 | TRBV29-1 | CSVDSAGGALSYTF
13 | TRBJ1-2 | TRBV18 | CASSPATGYGYTF
15 | TRBJ2-7 | TRBV6-1 | CASSEASGLFYEQYF
16 | TRBJ1-6 | TRBV2 | CASSEREGWENSPLHF
18 | TRBJ1-1 | TRBV6-6 | CASSYSNIHEGEGTEAFF
15 | TRBJ2-7 | TRBV11-2 | CASSLRLVGDRGQYF
14 | TRBJ1-1 | TRBV12-3/TRBV12-4 | CASRRVNADREAFF
14 | TRBJ2-7 | TRBV18 | CASSPGTGSYEQYF
13 | TRBJ2-3 | TRBV7-9 | CASGVIYSDTQYF
12 | TRBJ2-7 | TRBV30 | CAWSALSYEQYF
14 | TRBJ1-1 | TRBV13 | CASTPNRGRTEAFF
12 | TRBJ1-5 | TRBV6-1 | CASSERLGPQHF
13 | TRBJ1-1 | TRBV30 | CAWATGINAEAFF
13 | TRBJ2-7 | TRBV20-1 | CSASSDRGSEQYF
12 | TRBJ2-5 | TRBV12-3/TRBV12-4 | CASSLILQTQYF
14 | TRBJ1-4 | TRBV6-6 | CAGRRGGRNEKLFF
15 | TRBJ1-4 | TRBV10-3 | CAISEGNRGSEKLFF
20 | TRBJ2-1 | TRBV30 | CAWRPPHYRTGSKQGGEQFF
13 | TRBJ2-7 | TRBV2 | CASRRDNRYEQYF
14 | TRBJ1-1 | TRBV12-3/TRBV12-4 | CASSLGAENTEAFF
19 | TRBJ2-6 | TRBV18 | CASSPFIGDSNSGANVLTF
16 | TRBJ1-4 | TRBV5-1 | CASSPTPGTGEEKLFF
15 | TRBJ1-4 | TRBV7-3 | CASSPGHSTNEKLFF
13 | TRBJ2-5 | TRBV12-3/TRBV12-4 | CASSSTPEENQYF
15 | TRBJ2-7 | TRBV5-1 | CASSLEVAGSYEQYF
14 | TRBJ2-3 | TRBV2 | CASRVGGAGDTQYF
14 | TRBJ1-1 | TRBV7-9 | CASSSRQGGTEAFF
12 | TRBJ1-1 | TRBV7-9 | CASTLGVAEAFF
14 | TRBJ2-1 | TRBV10-3 | CAISTGASNNEQFF
14 | TRBJ2-3 | TRBV18 | CASSPPGRSDTQYF
14 | TRBJ1-3 | TRBV7-6 | CASSADTAGNTIYF
17 | TRBJ2-1 | TRBV10-3 | CAISGPGGLAGVNEQFF
16 | TRBJ2-1 | TRBV20-1 | CSATTSGGLGVYEQFF